Presented here are 24 T cell receptor beta chains from one specimen sequenced in a study of OX40 agonist ivuxolimab in advanced cancers. Assay: immunoSEQ multiplex PCR; the TCRdb copy retains only in-frame clones and omits some. The sample lists some 50,000 clones; about 76% were seen once. The sample here was CD4+ or CD8+ T cells sorted from blood, taken in a trial of the OX40 agonist ivuxolimab. These receptors were taken from an adult with an advanced solid tumor such as melanoma, head and neck, liver or kidney cancer.

The rearrangement joins TRBV6-5 to TRBJ1-4; maybe TRBD1 (5 bases). Per the germline V gene, CDR1 is MNHEY and CDR2 is SVGAGI. V lost 8 bases and J 4 bases, leaving 11 bases between the germline ends. The CDR3 runs 13 residues. CDR3 loop: CASQGRVNEKLFF. The CDR3 DNA sequence: TGTGCCAGCCAGGGACGGGTTAATGAAAAACTGTTTTTT.

The chain is built from TRBV27 and TRBJ2-7; tentatively, D is TRBD1 (6 bases). Germline CDR1 is MNHEY and CDR2 is SMNVEV (reference sequence). With 2 bases removed from V and 2 bases from J, the gap between germline ends came to 7 bases. This CDR3 region has 13 residues. The CDR3 sequence is CASSLQGTYEQYF. The DNA for the CDR3 is TGTGCCAGCAGTTTACAGGGGACCTACGAGCAGTACTTC.

V gene TRBV4-2 combines with J gene TRBJ2-6; D remains unclear. This CDR3 is 15 amino acids long. Trimming shortened V by 3 bases and J by 0 bases, and 6 bases separated the two germline ends. The germline gives CDR1 LGHNA, CDR2 YNFKEQ. The CDR3: CASSQQDSGANVLTF. CDR3 coding DNA: TGTGCCAGCAGCCAGCAGGACTCTGGGGCCAACGTCCTGACTTTC.

The chain joins TRBV7-6 to TRBJ2-5; D remains unclear. Trimming took off 3 bases at V and 3 bases at J, with 8 bases between the two ends. Germline loops: CDR1 SGHVS, CDR2 FNYEAQ. The CDR3 length is 13 residues. The CDR3 is CASSLAPEETQYF. The CDR3 nucleotides read TGTGCCAGCAGCTTGGCCCCTGAAGAGACCCAGTACTTC.

The V call is TRBV29-1, the J call TRBJ2-5; 7 bases are shared with TRBD2. This CDR3 spans 14 amino acids. The germline V gene encodes CDR1 SQVTM and CDR2 ANQGSEA. With 0 bases clipped from V and 2 bases from J, the junction kept 3 bases outside the gene matches. Written as DNA, the CDR3 is TGCAGCGTTGAAGATGGGAGGGTTCAAGAGACCCAGTACTTC. Translated: CSVEDGRVQETQYF.

This clone was detected once. The gene calls are TRBV5-1 and TRBJ2-1; TRBD1 matches at 9 bases. Germline lookup yields CDR1 SGHRS and CDR2 YFSETQ. J was trimmed by 0 bases and V by 2 bases; bases with no gene match: 6. This CDR3 region has 17 residues. CDR3 sequence (DNA): TGCGCCAGCAGCTTATTTGGGACAGGGAGCTCCTACAATGAGCAGTTCTTC. It yields the protein CASSLFGTGSSYNEQFF.

The chain uses TRBV11-1 and TRBJ2-1; TRBD2 matches 9 bases. This CDR3 has 15 amino acids. Germline CDR1 SGHAT, CDR2 FQDESV (reference sequence). V dropped 5 bases and J dropped 8; count of bases not matched to a gene: 10. The CDR3 region is CASSAAGGRSYEQFF. CDR3 nucleotide sequence: TGTGCCAGCAGCGCGGCGGGGGGGCGATCGTATGAGCAGTTCTTC.

The chain uses TRBV28 and TRBJ2-5, with TRBD1 matching 9 bases. The CDR3 runs to 16 residues. The junction had 13 bases not matched to a gene; V was cut back by 6 bases and J by 5 bases. Germline CDR1 and CDR2: MDHEN and SYDVKM. CDR3 residues: CASSRTGDLRGETQYF. In DNA form, the CDR3 reads TGTGCCAGCAGCAGGACAGGGGATCTAAGGGGGGAGACCCAGTACTTC.

The chain combines TRBV27 with TRBJ2-3; 10 bases match TRBD1. The ends lost 8 bases at V and 1 base at J; junction bases unmatched: 9. The CDR3 runs 16 residues. The germline V gene has CDR1 MNHEY and CDR2 SMNVEV (reference sequence). The CDR3 DNA is TGTGCCAGCTCGGGACAGGGGTTCGCCGGCACAGATACGCAGTATTTT. Its protein product is CASSGQGFAGTDTQYF.

This sequence joins TRBV6-1 and TRBJ2-7; TRBD1 matches 7 bases. Trimming took 4 bases from V and 3 from J; bases not matched to a gene: 9. Germline-derived CDR1 and CDR2 are MNHNS and SASEGT. The CDR3 runs to 15 residues. CDR3: CASSASWDRSYEQYV. The DNA for the CDR3 is TGTGCCAGCAGTGCCTCTTGGGACAGAAGCTACGAGCAGTACGTC.

V gene TRBV5-4 combines with J gene TRBJ1-6; 9 bases are shared with TRBD1. Germline V gene data show CDR1 as SGHNT and CDR2 as YYREEE (reference sequence). The CDR3 loop spans 15 amino acids. The ends lost 4 bases at V and 14 bases at J; junction bases unmatched: 13. The CDR3 reads CASSTTGTGFLALHF. Here the CDR3 DNA reads TGTGCCAGCAGCACGACCGGGACAGGGTTTTTGGCCCTCCACTTT.

This chain uses TRBV5-1 with TRBJ2-1; a possible D gene is TRBD1 (5 bases). CDR3 length equals 14 residues. The germline CDR1 and CDR2 sequences are SGHRS and YFSETQ. Trimming took off 0 bases at V and 4 bases at J, with 8 bases between the two ends. The CDR3 loop is CASSLDPGYNEQFF. In DNA, the CDR3 is TGCGCCAGCAGCTTGGACCCAGGGTACAATGAGCAGTTCTTC.

V gene TRBV5-4 combines with J gene TRBJ2-3; 15 bases align to TRBD2. Germline values: CDR1 SGHNT, CDR2 YYREEE (reference sequence). CDR3 length equals 17 residues. Trimming took 7 bases from V and 4 from J; bases not matched to a gene: 10. As DNA, the CDR3 is TGTGCCAGCGGACTAGCGGGAGGGCTCCAGGGGGCAGATACGCAGTATTTT. Translated: CASGLAGGLQGADTQYF.

The rearrangement joins TRBV6-1 to TRBJ2-1; D not certain. CDR1 and CDR2 (germline): MNHNS, SASEGT. V lost 1 base and J 4 bases, leaving 11 bases between the germline ends. CDR3 length: 15 amino acids. CDR3 in DNA: TGTGCCAGCAGTGAAGACTCCCCGCGGTACAATGAGCAGTTCTTC. The encoded protein is CASSEDSPRYNEQFF.

The table lists this clone with a few counts. The CDR3: CASSIDTGPNEQFF. In DNA, the CDR3 is TGTGCCAGTAGTATCGATACAGGCCCCAATGAGCAGTTCTTC. J is TRBJ2-1 and V is TRBV19, with a weak D call TRBD1 (5 bases). The V end lost 3 bases, the J end lost 6 bases, and 12 bases lay between the germline ends. Germline V gene sequence: CDR1 LNHDA, CDR2 SQIVND (reference sequence). CDR3 size: 14 residues.

The CDR3 DNA reads TGTGCCAGCAGTTACGGGACAGGGGAAGGTGGCTACACCTTC. This sequence encodes CASSYGTGEGGYTF. V and J are TRBV6-5 and TRBJ1-2; 10 bases match TRBD1. The germline gives CDR1 MNHEY, CDR2 SVGAGI. There are 14 residues in the CDR3. After removal of 2 bases from V and 7 bases from J, the junction contained 4 bases not matched to a gene.

Concerning this clone itself: A read error may be the cause here, since a much bigger clone is one base away. The chain has TRBV5-3 and TRBJ1-1, with D possibly TRBD1 on 6 matching bases. TRBV5-3 belongs to the ORF category, with a function that is uncertain. This CDR3 region has 15 residues. Trimming cost V 4 bases and J 5 bases, with 18 bases left between them. As DNA, the CDR3 is TGTGCCAGAAGCCAAGATTTGGGGGCTGGTACTGAAGCTTTCTTT. Protein sequence: CARSQDLGAGTEAFF.

This clone has only one observation. V and J are TRBV7-8 and TRBJ1-1; D is unresolved. With 4 bases removed from V and 0 bases from J, the gap between germline ends came to 3 bases. Germline assignment: CDR1 SGHVS and CDR2 FQNEAQ. This CDR3 comprises 12 residues. The DNA of the CDR3 is TGTGCCAGCAGCTACATGAACACTGAAGCTTTCTTT. Its protein product is CASSYMNTEAFF. The full variable domain, completed using reference TRBV7-8 and TRBJ1-1, is GAGVSQSPRYKVAKRGQDVALRCDPISGHVSLFWYQQALGQGPEFLTYFQNEAQLDKSGLPSDRFFAERPEGSVSTLKIQRTQQEDSAVYLCASSYMNTEAFFGQGTRLTVV.

The genes are TRBV4-2 and TRBJ1-5; 7 bases match TRBD1. The CDR3 covers 15 residues. CDR1 LGHNA and CDR2 YNFKEQ come from the germline V gene. Losses at the gene ends were 5 bases for V and 4 bases for J; bases not matched to a gene: 8. In DNA, the CDR3 is TGTGCCAGCAGCTGGGGGACAGAAAAGAATCAGCCCCAGCATTTT. Translating it yields CASSWGTEKNQPQHF.

The genes are TRBV30 and TRBJ1-4; the D gene is possibly TRBD1 (5 bases). The CDR3 runs to 19 residues. Germline V gene sequence: CDR1 GTSNPN, CDR2 SVGIG (reference sequence). V dropped 4 bases and J dropped 0 bases, with 24 bases sitting between them. The CDR3 region is CAWIPPPGAGWPTNEKLFF. In DNA form, the CDR3 reads TGTGCCTGGATTCCACCCCCCGGGGCAGGGTGGCCAACTAATGAAAAACTGTTTTTT. Full variable domain (rest looked up from reference TRBV30 and TRBJ1-4): SQTIHQWPATLVQPVGSPLSLECTVEGTSNPNLYWYRQAAGRGLQLLFYSVGIGQISSEVPQNLSASRPQDRQFILSSKKLLLSDSGFYLCAWIPPPGAGWPTNEKLFFGSGTQLSVL.

This clone has a single count. The chain joins TRBV6-5 to TRBJ2-7, with 11 bases that match TRBD1. CDR3 length: 14 residues. Germline assignment: CDR1 MNHEY and CDR2 SVGAGI. V lost 7 bases, J lost 6 bases, and 8 bases stayed unmatched. CDR3 in DNA: TGTGCCAGCACTCCCGGGACAGGGGGATTCGAGCAGTACTTC. Translation: CASTPGTGGFEQYF.

This rearrangement joins TRBV19 to TRBJ1-5; D is unresolved. V lost 1 base, J lost 1 base, and 11 bases lay in between. Germline V gene sequence: CDR1 LNHDA, CDR2 SQIVND (reference sequence). This CDR3 has 16 residues. The CDR3 sequence is CASSIVAGLSNQPQHF. CDR3 DNA: TGTGCCAGTAGTATAGTGGCCGGTTTAAGCAATCAGCCCCAGCATTTT.

The chain couples TRBV7-9 to TRBJ2-5; 7 nucleotides match TRBD1. The V gene's germline CDR1 is SEHNR and CDR2 FQNEAQ (reference sequence). Losses at the gene ends were 5 bases for V and 5 bases for J; bases not matched to a gene: 8. CDR3 length: 14 residues. In nucleotides, the CDR3 is TGTGCCAGCAGCGAGGGGACAGCTTGGGAGACCCAGTACTTC. This sequence encodes CASSEGTAWETQYF.

The gene calls are TRBV4-2 and TRBJ2-7, with 10 bases that match TRBD1. Germline CDR1 LGHNA, CDR2 YNFKEQ. This CDR3 spans 15 amino acids. With 4 bases clipped from V and 3 bases from J, the junction kept 6 bases outside the gene matches. CDR3 coding DNA: TGTGCCAGCAGCCTTCGGACAGGGGGAGACTACGAGCAGTACTTC. It translates to CASSLRTGGDYEQYF.